The 18 T cell receptor beta chains below all came from one sample that was sequenced in a study of blood T cell repertoires in COVID-19. Only in-frame clones appear in the TCRdb table, and some are missing; sequencing was by immunoSEQ multiplex PCR. The table records about 320,000 clones, 65% to 90% of them present only once. The specimen sequenced was peripheral blood. The origin of the receptors is a human donor in a cohort sampled during active COVID-19.

In its sample, this clone was seen a few times. This chain connects TRBV5-1 to TRBJ2-3; the D is unclear. Trimming cost V 1 base and J 5 bases, with 14 bases left between them. CDR1 SGHRS and CDR2 YFSETQ come from the germline V gene. The CDR3 is 15 residues long. The CDR3 bases are TGCGCCAGCAGCTTGTTAGGCGTGAGAGGAGATACGCAGTATTTT. Its protein product is CASSLLGVRGDTQYF.

The chain combines TRBV5-5 with TRBJ1-3, with D unclear. V gave up 2 bases and J gave up 0 bases, with 6 bases separating them. Germline CDR1 is SGHKS and CDR2 is YYEKEE (reference sequence). The CDR3 extends over 14 amino acids. As DNA, the CDR3 is TGTGCCAGCAGCTTCGGTTTCTCTGGAAACACCATATATTTT. Residues: CASSFGFSGNTIYF.

V usage is TRBV10-3 and J usage is TRBJ2-7, with 10 bases lining up with TRBD1. Per germline, CDR1 ENHRY and CDR2 SYGVKD. There are 15 residues in the CDR3. After removal of 8 bases from V and 0 bases from J, the junction contained 7 bases not matched to a gene. In DNA, the CDR3 is TGTGCCATCTCGGACAGGGGGTTTAGCTCCTACGAGCAGTACTTC. Protein product: CAISDRGFSSYEQYF.

The CDR3 region is CAWSPPSWLSGNTIYF. The CDR3 region has the DNA TGTGCCTGGAGTCCACCATCGTGGCTCTCTGGAAACACCATATATTTT. This chain connects TRBV30 to TRBJ1-3, with D unclear. The V end lost 2 bases, the J end lost 0 bases, and 14 bases lay between the germline ends. Germline V CDR1 and CDR2: GTSNPN, SVGIG (reference sequence). This CDR3 comprises 16 residues.

The rearrangement joins TRBV12-3 or TRBV12-4 to TRBJ1-3; no clear D gene. The CDR3 totals 11 residues. V was cut by 11 bases and J by 5 bases, with 10 bases left in between. The chain's CDR3 is CADGDRNTIYF. CDR3 DNA sequence: TGTGCCGATGGAGACCGAAACACCATATATTTT.

The gene calls are TRBV19 and TRBJ2-3; D remains ambiguous. The CDR3 covers 11 residues. Deletions cut 10 bases from V and 0 bases from J, with 5 bases between. The V gene's germline CDR1 is LNHDA and CDR2 SQIVND (reference sequence). The CDR3 is CATSSTDTQYF. CDR3 nucleotide sequence: TGTGCCACAAGCAGCACAGATACGCAGTATTTT.

The gene calls are TRBV5-1 and TRBJ2-2; D might be TRBD1 (5 bases). V shed 0 bases and J shed 4 bases, with 16 bases lying between them. This CDR3 contains 17 residues. Germline-derived CDR1 and CDR2 are SGHRS and YFSETQ. The DNA of the CDR3 is TGCGCCAGCAGCTTGGCCCTTTTCAGCGACAGCACCGGGGAGCTGTTTTTT. Translated: CASSLALFSDSTGELFF.

The chain employs TRBV18 and TRBJ1-1; D is ambiguous. The CDR3 contains 15 residues. Germline CDR1 and CDR2: KGHSH and LQKENI. V lost 3 bases to trimming and J lost 8 bases, with 19 bases between them. The CDR3 sequence: CASSPLTSEGAEAFF. The CDR3 nucleotides read TGTGCCAGCTCACCCCTTACCTCAGAGGGCGCGGAAGCTTTCTTT.

The chain has TRBV6-6 and TRBJ2-7; 9 bases agree with TRBD1. V gave up 8 bases and J gave up 5 bases; unmatched junction bases: 1. The CDR3 is made up of 11 amino acids. Germline V gene sequence: CDR1 MNHNY, CDR2 SVGAGI (reference sequence). The CDR3 coding sequence is TGTGCCAGCGGACAGGGGCACGAGCAGTACTTC. It is translated as CASGQGHEQYF.

The gene calls are TRBV19 and TRBJ2-7; D unresolved. The CDR3 contains 13 residues. V dropped 1 base and J dropped 3 bases, with 7 bases sitting between them. Germline V gene sequence: CDR1 LNHDA, CDR2 SQIVND (reference sequence). This CDR3 is CASSIGDGYEQYF. The CDR3 nucleotides read TGTGCCAGTAGTATAGGAGATGGCTACGAGCAGTACTTC.

The rearrangement uses TRBV18 and TRBJ2-2, with D possibly matching TRBD1 (6 bases). The CDR3 extends over 16 amino acids. The V end was cut by 2 bases, the J end by 0 bases, with 10 bases between. Germline CDR1 reads KGHSH; CDR2 reads LQKENI. CDR3 loop: CASSPGTNTNTGELFF. CDR3 nucleotides: TGTGCCAGCTCACCAGGGACAAATACGAACACCGGGGAGCTGTTTTTT.

The gene calls are TRBV10-2 and TRBJ1-6, with D hard to call. CDR3 length equals 15 residues. The V end was cut by 7 bases, the J end by 10 bases, with 20 bases between. From germline, CDR1 is WSHSY and CDR2 SAAADI. CDR3 region: CASKTPMEGNSPLHF. The DNA of the CDR3 is TGCGCCAGCAAGACCCCCATGGAGGGAAACTCACCCCTCCACTTT.

The chain links TRBV29-1 to TRBJ2-3, with 8 bases aligning to TRBD2. J gave up 7 bases and V 0 bases, and 6 bases lay outside the gene matches. The germline V gene has CDR1 SQVTM and CDR2 ANQGSEA. The CDR3 spans 14 residues. The CDR3 nucleotides read TGCAGCGTTGAAGAATTAGGACTAGCTAATACGCAGTATTTT. As protein: CSVEELGLANTQYF.

This clone was counted between two and nine times. V and J are TRBV9 and TRBJ2-1; D possibly corresponds to TRBD2 (5 bases). In germline, CDR1 is SGDLS, CDR2 YYNGEE. The CDR3 runs to 14 residues. The V end was cut by 0 bases, the J end by 7 bases, with 11 bases between. In nucleotides, the CDR3 is TGTGCCAGCAGCGTAGCATCAGGACTGAATGAGCAGTTCTTC. Its translation is CASSVASGLNEQFF.

The chain carries TRBV6-5 and TRBJ1-2, with 9 bases lining up with TRBD1. V shed 5 bases and J 8 bases; nucleotides not matched to a gene: 9. From germline, CDR1 is MNHEY and CDR2 SVGAGI. The CDR3 is made up of 14 amino acids. The CDR3 coding sequence is TGTGCCAGCAGTACCCGGACAGGGGAGCAAGGCTACACCTTC. Translation gives CASSTRTGEQGYTF.

This clone is a singleton in its sample. The V gene is TRBV3-1 (or the pseudogene TRBV3-2), the J gene TRBJ2-3; 8 bases are shared with TRBD2. Germline V gives CDR1 LGHDT, CDR2 YNNKEL (reference sequence). The V segment lost 4 bases and the J segment 6 bases; nucleotides outside the gene matches: 15. CDR3 length equals 17 residues. Written as DNA, the CDR3 is TGTGCCAGCAGCCCCCTGGCTGTAGCGGGGTTGGGGGATACGCAGTATTTT. Translation gives CASSPLAVAGLGDTQYF.

This chain links TRBV6-6 with TRBJ2-7; D ambiguous. There are 12 residues in the CDR3. The germline V and J ends were trimmed by 4 bases and 0 bases, with 4 bases remaining between them. Germline CDR1 and CDR2: MNHNY and SVGAGI (reference sequence). As DNA, the CDR3 is TGTGCCAGCAGTTTAGTCTCCTACGAGCAGTACTTC. This gives the protein CASSLVSYEQYF.

The J gene is TRBJ2-2, the V gene TRBV15; D uncertain. Germline values: CDR1 LNHNV, CDR2 YYDKDF (reference sequence). The CDR3 covers 12 residues. V lost 4 bases, J lost 10 bases, and 10 bases lay in between. In nucleotides, the CDR3 is TGTGCCACCAGCACTATCGGTGAGGAGCTGTTTTTT. The encoded protein is CATSTIGEELFF.